This TCR beta chain was profiled in a study of OX40 agonist ivuxolimab in advanced cancers. Repertoires were generated with immunoSEQ multiplex PCR, while TCRdb's copy carries only in-frame clones and drops some. In the table there are roughly 53,000 clones, approximately 86% of which are singletons. Germline assignment: CDR1 MNHEY and CDR2 SVGAGI. Trimming left V 5 bases short and J 0 bases short, with 11 bases between. CDR3 length: 15 residues. The sample consisted of CD4+ or CD8+ T cells sorted from blood, taken in a trial of the OX40 agonist ivuxolimab. The sequence derives from an adult with an advanced solid tumor such as melanoma, head and neck, liver or kidney cancer. The chain carries TRBV6-5 and TRBJ1-3; D unclear. The CDR3 here is CASSALYRSGNTIYF. The CDR3 DNA reads as TGTGCCAGCAGTGCGCTCTACCGCTCTGGAAACACCATATATTTT.